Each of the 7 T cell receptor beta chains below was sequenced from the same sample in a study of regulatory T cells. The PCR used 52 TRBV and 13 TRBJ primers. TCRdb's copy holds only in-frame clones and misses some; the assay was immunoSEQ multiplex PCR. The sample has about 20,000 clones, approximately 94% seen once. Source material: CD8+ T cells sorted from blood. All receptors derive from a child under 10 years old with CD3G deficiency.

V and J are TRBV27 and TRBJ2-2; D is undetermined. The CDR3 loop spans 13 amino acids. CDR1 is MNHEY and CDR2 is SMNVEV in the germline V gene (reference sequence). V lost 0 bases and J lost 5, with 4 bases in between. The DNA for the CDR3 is TGTGCCAGCAGTTTATCTGGAACCGGGGAGCTGTTTTTT. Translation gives CASSLSGTGELFF.

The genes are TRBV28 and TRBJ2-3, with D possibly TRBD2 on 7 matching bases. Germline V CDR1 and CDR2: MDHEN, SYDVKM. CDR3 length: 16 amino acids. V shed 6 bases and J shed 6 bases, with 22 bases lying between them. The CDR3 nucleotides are TGTGCCAGCAGCTCATTATCAGAAGGGGGGGACGATACGCAGTATTTT. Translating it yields CASSSLSEGGDDTQYF.

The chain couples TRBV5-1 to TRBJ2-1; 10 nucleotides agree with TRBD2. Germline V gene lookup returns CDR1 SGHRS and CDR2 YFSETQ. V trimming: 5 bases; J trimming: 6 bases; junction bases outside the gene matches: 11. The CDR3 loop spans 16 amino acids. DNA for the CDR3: TGCGCCAGCAGATTTAATCTAGCGGGAGAGGGCAATGAGCAGTTCTTC. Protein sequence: CASRFNLAGEGNEQFF. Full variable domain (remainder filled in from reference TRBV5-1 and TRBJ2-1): KAGVTQTPRYLIKTRGQQVTLSCSPISGHRSVSWYQQTPGQGLQFLFEYFSETQRNKGNFPGRFSGRQFSNSRSEMNVSTLELGDSALYLCASRFNLAGEGNEQFFGPGTRLTVL.

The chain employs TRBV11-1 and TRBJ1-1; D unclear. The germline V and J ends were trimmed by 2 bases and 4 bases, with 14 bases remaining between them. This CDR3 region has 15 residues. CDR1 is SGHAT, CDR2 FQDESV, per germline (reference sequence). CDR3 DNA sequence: TGTGCCAGCAGCTTATCCCCGGATAGGTCCACTGAAGCTTTCTTT. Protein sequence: CASSLSPDRSTEAFF.

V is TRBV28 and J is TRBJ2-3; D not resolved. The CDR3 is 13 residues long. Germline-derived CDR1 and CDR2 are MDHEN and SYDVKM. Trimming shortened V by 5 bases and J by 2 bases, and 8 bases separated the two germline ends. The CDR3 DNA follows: TGTGCCAGCAGTCCAATCCTCACAGATACGCAGTATTTT. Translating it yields CASSPILTDTQYF.

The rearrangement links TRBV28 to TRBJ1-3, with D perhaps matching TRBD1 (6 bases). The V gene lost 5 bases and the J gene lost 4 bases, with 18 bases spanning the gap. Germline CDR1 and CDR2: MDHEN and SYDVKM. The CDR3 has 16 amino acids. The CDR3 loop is CASSAARGGDGNTIYF. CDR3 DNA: TGTGCCAGCAGTGCTGCGCGAGGGGGGGACGGAAACACCATATATTTT.

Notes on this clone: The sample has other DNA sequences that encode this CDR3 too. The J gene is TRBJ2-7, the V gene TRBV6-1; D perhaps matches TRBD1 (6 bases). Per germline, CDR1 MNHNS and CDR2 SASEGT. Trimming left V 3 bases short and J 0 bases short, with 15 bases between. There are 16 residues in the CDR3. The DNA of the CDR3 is TGTGCCAGCAGTGACAGGGACATCCTGTACTCCTACGAGCAGTACTTC. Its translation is CASSDRDILYSYEQYF.